Sequencing of this T cell receptor beta chain was carried out in a study of control samples from healthy donors and cancer patients. CDR1 is MDHEN and CDR2 is SYDVKM in the germline V gene. The CDR3 covers 14 residues. V trimming: 6 bases; J trimming: 10 bases; junction bases outside the gene matches: 9. Profiled with immunoSEQ multiplex PCR; TCRdb holds only in-frame clones, not every one. The data hold about 75,000 clones, with less than 95% observed a single time. This receptor was obtained from a woman in her 40s in good health. This sequence joins TRBV28 and TRBJ1-6; 7 bases align to TRBD1. The source material was blood. Written as DNA, the CDR3 is TGTGCCAGCAGCCCCCGACAGGGCTGGTCACCCCTCCACTTT. Its protein is CASSPRQGWSPLHF.